These T cell receptor beta chains were read from a single sample in a study of T cells in Graves' hyperthyroidism and ophthalmopathy. A single record per CDR3 protein comes from TCRdb applying MiXCR to the multiplex PCR reads. The sample consists of around 530,000 distinct CDR3 sequences, 17% of them appearing once. Sequenced: blood. These receptors all come from a woman under 30 with Graves' ophthalmopathy. The CDR3 runs from the conserved cysteine through the conserved F or W. D genes are given only for firm matches. Clone sizes are given selectively: once, few, many, or a class where the clone is expanded.

abundance | j_gene | v_gene | d_gene | CDR3aa | CDR3nt
many | TRBJ2-5 | TRBV12-3/TRBV12-4 | . | CASTSMGKGETQYF | TGTGCCAGCACCTCCATGGGGAAAGGAGAGACCCAGTACTTC
. | TRBJ2-1 | TRBV4-3 | TRBD1 | CASSQDGTGIYNEQFF | TGCGCCAGCAGCCAGGACGGGACAGGGATCTACAATGAGCAGTTCTTC
few | TRBJ2-3 | TRBV6-1 | TRBD1 | CASTTGQGVDGTDTQYF | TGTGCCAGCACCACGGGACAGGGGGTTGACGGCACAGATACGCAGTATTTT
. | TRBJ2-1 | TRBV20-1 | . | CSAPVLAGSSVNEQFF | TGCAGTGCTCCCGTGTTGGCTGGTAGTTCAGTTAATGAGCAGTTCTTC
. | TRBJ2-3 | TRBV19 | . | CASSPQTVPTDTQYF | TGTGCCAGTAGTCCGCAGACAGTGCCCACAGATACGCAGTATTTT
. | TRBJ1-1 | TRBV5-4 | . | CASSLADLNTEAFF | TGTGCCAGCAGCTTGGCGGACCTGAACACTGAAGCTTTCTTT
many | TRBJ1-2 | TRBV29-1 | . | CSVELIVNYGYTF | TGCAGCGTTGAGTTAATAGTTAACTATGGCTACACCTTC
many | TRBJ1-1 | TRBV18 | . | CASSPPGASAFF | TGTGCCAGCTCACCACCGGGGGCGTCTGCTTTCTTT
many | TRBJ1-1 | TRBV2 | . | CASSYGLNTEAFF | TGTGCCAGCAGTTACGGGTTGAACACTGAAGCTTTCTTT
many | TRBJ2-5 | TRBV3-1 | . | CASSRQGLAEETQYF | TGTGCCAGCAGCCGACAGGGCCTAGCGGAAGAGACCCAGTACTTC
. | TRBJ1-2 | TRBV9 | TRBD1 | CASSVGGDRHGYTF | TGTGCCAGCAGCGTAGGCGGGGACAGGCATGGCTACACCTTC
. | TRBJ1-5 | TRBV7-2 | . | CASSDTGATNQPQHF | TGTGCCAGCAGCGATACGGGGGCTACTAATCAGCCCCAGCATTTT